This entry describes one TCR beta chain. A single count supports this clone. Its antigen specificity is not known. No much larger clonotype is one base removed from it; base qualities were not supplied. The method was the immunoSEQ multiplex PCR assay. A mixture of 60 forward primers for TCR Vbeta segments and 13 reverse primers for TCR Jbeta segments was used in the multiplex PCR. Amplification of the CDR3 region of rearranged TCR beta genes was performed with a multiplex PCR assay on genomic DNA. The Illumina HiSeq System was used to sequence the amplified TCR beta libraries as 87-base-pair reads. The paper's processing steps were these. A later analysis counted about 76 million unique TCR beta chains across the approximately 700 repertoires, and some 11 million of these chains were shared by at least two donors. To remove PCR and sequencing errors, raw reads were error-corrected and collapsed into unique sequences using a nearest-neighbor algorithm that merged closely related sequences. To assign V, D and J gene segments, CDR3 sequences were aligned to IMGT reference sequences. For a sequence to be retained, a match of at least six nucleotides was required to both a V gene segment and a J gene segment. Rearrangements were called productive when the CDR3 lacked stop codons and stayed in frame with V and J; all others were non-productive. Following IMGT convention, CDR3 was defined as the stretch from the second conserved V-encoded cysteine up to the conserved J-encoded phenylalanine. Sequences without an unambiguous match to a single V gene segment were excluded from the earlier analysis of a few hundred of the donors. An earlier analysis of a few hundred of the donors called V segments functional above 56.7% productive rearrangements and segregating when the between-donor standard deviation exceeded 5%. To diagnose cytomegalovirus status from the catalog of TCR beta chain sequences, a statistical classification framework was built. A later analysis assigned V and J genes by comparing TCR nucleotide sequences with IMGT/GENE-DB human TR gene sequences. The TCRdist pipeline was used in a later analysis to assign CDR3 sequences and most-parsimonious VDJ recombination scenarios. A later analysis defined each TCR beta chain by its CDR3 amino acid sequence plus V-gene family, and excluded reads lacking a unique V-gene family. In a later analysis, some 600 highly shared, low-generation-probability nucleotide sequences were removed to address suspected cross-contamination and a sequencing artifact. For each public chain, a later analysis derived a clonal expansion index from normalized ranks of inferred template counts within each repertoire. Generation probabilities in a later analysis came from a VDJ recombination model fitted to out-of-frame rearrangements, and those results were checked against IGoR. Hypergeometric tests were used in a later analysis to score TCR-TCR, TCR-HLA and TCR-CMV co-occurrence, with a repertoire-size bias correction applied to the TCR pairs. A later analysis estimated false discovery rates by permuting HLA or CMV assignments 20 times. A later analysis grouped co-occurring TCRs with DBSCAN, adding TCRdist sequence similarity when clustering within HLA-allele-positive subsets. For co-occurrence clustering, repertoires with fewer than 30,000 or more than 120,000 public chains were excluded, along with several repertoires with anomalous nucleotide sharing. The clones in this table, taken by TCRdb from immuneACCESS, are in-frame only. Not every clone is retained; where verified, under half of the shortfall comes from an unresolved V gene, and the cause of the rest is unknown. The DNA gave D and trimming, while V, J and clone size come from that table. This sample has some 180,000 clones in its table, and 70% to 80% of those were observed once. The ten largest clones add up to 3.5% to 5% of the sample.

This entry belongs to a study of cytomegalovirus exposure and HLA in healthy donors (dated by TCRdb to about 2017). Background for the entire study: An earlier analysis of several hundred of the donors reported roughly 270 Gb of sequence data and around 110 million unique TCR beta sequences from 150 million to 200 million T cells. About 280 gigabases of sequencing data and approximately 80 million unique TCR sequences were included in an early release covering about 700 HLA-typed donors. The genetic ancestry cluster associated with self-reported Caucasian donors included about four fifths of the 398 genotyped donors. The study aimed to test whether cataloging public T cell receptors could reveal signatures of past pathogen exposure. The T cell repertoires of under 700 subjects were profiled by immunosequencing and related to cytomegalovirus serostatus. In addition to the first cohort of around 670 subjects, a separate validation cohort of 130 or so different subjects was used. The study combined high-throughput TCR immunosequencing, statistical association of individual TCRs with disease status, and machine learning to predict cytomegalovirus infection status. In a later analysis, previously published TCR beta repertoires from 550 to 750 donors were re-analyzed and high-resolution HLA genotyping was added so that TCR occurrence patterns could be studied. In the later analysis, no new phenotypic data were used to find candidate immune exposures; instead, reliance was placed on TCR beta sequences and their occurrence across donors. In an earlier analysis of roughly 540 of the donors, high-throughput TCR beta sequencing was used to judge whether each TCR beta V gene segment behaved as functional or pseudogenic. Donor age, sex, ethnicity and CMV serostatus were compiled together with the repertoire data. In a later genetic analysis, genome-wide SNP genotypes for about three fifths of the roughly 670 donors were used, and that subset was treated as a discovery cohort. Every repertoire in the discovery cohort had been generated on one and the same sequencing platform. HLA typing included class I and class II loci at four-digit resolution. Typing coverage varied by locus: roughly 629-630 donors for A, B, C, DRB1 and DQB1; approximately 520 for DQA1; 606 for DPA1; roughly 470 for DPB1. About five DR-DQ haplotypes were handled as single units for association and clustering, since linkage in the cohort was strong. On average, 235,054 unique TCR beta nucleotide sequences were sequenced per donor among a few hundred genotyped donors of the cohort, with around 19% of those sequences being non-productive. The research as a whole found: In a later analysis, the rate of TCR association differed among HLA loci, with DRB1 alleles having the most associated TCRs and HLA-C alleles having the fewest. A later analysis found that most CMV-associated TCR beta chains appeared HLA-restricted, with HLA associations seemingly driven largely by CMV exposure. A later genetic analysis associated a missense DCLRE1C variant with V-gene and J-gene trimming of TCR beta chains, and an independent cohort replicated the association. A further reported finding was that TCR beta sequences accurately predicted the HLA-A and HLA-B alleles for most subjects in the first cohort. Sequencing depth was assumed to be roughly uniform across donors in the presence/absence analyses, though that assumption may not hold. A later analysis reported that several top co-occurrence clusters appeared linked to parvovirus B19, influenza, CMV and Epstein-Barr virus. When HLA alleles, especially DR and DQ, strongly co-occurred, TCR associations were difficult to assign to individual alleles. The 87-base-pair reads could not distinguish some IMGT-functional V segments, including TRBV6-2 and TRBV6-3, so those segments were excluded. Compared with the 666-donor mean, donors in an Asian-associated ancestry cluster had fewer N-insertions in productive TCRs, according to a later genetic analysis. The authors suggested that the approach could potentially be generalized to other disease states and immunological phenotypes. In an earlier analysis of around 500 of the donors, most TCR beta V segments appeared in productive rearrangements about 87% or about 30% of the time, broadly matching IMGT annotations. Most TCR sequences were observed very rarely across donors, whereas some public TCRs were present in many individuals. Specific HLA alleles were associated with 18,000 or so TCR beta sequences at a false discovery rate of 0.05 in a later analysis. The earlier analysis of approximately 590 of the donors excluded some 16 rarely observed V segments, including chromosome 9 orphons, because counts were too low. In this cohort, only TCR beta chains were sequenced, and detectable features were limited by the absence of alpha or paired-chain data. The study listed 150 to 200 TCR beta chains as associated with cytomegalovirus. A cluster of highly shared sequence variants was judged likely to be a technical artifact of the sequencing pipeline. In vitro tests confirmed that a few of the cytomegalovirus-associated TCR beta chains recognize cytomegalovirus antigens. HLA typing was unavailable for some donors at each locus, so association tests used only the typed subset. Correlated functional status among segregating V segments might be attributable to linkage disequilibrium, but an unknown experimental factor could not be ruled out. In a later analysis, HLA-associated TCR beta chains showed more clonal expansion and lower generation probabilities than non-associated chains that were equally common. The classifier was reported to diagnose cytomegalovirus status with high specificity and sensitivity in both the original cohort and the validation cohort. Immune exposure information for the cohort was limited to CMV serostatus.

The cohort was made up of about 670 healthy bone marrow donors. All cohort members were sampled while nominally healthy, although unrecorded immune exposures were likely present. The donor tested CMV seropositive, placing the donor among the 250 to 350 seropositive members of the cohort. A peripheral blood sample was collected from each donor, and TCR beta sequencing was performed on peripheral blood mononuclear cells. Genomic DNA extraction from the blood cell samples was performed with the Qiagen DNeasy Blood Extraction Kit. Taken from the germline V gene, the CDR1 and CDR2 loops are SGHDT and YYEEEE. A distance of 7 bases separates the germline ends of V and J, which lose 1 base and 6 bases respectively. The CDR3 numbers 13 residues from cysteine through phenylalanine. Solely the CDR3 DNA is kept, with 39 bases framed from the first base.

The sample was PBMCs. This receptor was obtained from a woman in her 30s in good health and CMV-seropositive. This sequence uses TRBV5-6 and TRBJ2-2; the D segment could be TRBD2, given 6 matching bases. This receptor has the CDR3 CASSLWGAGELFF. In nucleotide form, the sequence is TGTGCCAGCAGCTTGTGGGGGGCCGGGGAGCTGTTTTTT.